This TCR beta chain was identified in a study of T cells in Graves' hyperthyroidism and ophthalmopathy. The study's findings and limits: Ophthalmopathy stood apart from stable hyperthyroidism in a 13 V-J model.

Many counts were recorded for this clonotype. The antigen remains unidentified. Amplification targeted TCR beta CDR3 regions from RNA transcripts. The HTBI primer set drove a first-round RT-PCR of the TCR CDR3. TCRdb analysed the multiplex PCR reads with MiXCR anew, one entry per CDR3 protein. The table shows roughly 660,000 distinct CDR3 sequences, with 17% occurring only once. V was clipped by 5 bases and J by 1 base; unmatched bases: 5. This CDR3 contains 15 residues. The germline gives CDR1 SGHAT, CDR2 FQNNGV. The sequencing sample was made of blood. This chain uses TRBV11-2 with TRBJ2-7; 10 bases are shared with TRBD2. The sequence derives from a man aged 50-60 years with Graves' hyperthyroidism. The CDR3, as DNA: TGTGCCAGCAGCACCAGGACTAGCGGTTCCTACGAGCAGTACTTC. Its protein is CASSTRTSGSYEQYF.